The 15 T cell receptor beta chains in this list originate from one sample, sequenced in a study of cytomegalovirus exposure and HLA in healthy donors (dated by TCRdb to the late 2010s). The library was prepared using the immunoSEQ multiplex PCR assay. For the multiplex PCR, a mixture combining 60 forward primers for TCR Vbeta segments and 13 reverse primers for TCR Jbeta segments was used. TCRdb mirrors the immuneACCESS table, restricted to in-frame sequences. Some clones are absent from its copies; in checked studies, under half trace to an unresolved V gene, and the reason for the others is unknown. The sample includes some 160,000 clones, with roughly 80% observed a single time. Jointly, the top ten make up 1.5% to 2% of the sample. The sequenced material came from PBMCs. These receptors came from a young man in good health and CMV-seronegative.

This clone was observed a few times. The DNA of the CDR3 is TGTGCCAGTAGGCAGGGGTTTGCTAACTATGGCTACACCTTC. It codes for CASRQGFANYGYTF. The chain has TRBV19 and TRBJ1-2; D might be TRBD1 (6 bases). The V end lost 6 bases, the J end lost 0 bases, and 11 bases lay between the germline ends. This CDR3 comprises 14 residues. The germline V gene has CDR1 LNHDA and CDR2 SQIVND (reference sequence).

This chain links TRBV5-4 with TRBJ2-1; a weak D match, TRBD1 (5 bases). The V and J ends lost 4 bases and 2 bases respectively, with 16 bases between them. Germline V gene sequence: CDR1 SGHNT, CDR2 YYREEE (reference sequence). This CDR3 has 16 amino acids. The CDR3 sequence: CASSGPGGAPYNEQFF. CDR3 bases: TGTGCCAGCAGCGGCCCCGGTGGGGCCCCCTACAATGAGCAGTTCTTC.

The chain recombines TRBV10-3 with TRBJ2-7; D may be TRBD1 (6 bases). The CDR3 contains 14 residues. Germline CDR1 is ENHRY and CDR2 is SYGVKD. V was shortened by 4 bases and J by 2 bases, with 12 bases between the two germline ends. CDR3 residues: CAISGQGLPYEQYF. CDR3 coding DNA: TGTGCCATCAGTGGGCAGGGGCTTCCCTACGAGCAGTACTTC.

The J gene is TRBJ1-2, the V gene TRBV4-1; 9 nucleotides agree with TRBD1. The V gene end was trimmed by 0 bases and the J gene end by 4 bases; junction bases not matched to a gene: 9. Per the germline V gene, CDR1 is MGHRA and CDR2 is YSYEKL. There are 17 residues in the CDR3. The CDR3 coding sequence is TGCGCCAGCAGCCAAGATACGGACAGGGGAGCTCTCTATGGCTACACCTTC. It codes for CASSQDTDRGALYGYTF.

This clone has just one count. The chain links TRBV28 to TRBJ1-2, with D tentatively TRBD1 (5 bases). V dropped 2 bases and J dropped 3 bases, with 7 bases sitting between them. The germline CDR1 and CDR2 sequences are MDHEN and SYDVKM. This CDR3 has 13 residues. Written as DNA, the CDR3 is TGTGCCAGCAGTTTAGGGGCGCACTATGGCTACACCTTC. Residues: CASSLGAHYGYTF.

The V gene is TRBV18, the J gene TRBJ2-5; weak D call: TRBD2 (5 bases). From germline, CDR1 is KGHSH and CDR2 LQKENI. V lost 3 bases and J 4 bases, leaving 12 bases between the germline ends. The CDR3 is 14 residues long. The CDR3 here is CASSPPAGGETQYF. The CDR3 coding sequence is TGTGCCAGCTCACCGCCCGCGGGCGGAGAGACCCAGTACTTC.

The chain carries TRBV5-1 and TRBJ2-5; 12 nucleotides match TRBD2. The DNA end lines up better with TRBJ2-7; the J call may be wrong. The germline V gene encodes CDR1 SGHRS and CDR2 YFSETQ. The CDR3 covers 16 residues. The CDR3 nucleotides are TGCGCCAGCAGCCCCCAGACTAGCGGGAGCTCCTACGAGCAGTACTTC. Encoded protein: CASSPQTSGSSYEQYF.

The chain recombines TRBV5-1 with TRBJ1-4; a weak D match, TRBD1 (5 bases). Trimming took off 0 bases at V and 0 bases at J, with 9 bases between the two ends. Germline loops: CDR1 SGHRS, CDR2 YFSETQ. The length of the CDR3 is 16 residues. The CDR3 sequence is CASSLGQLATNEKLFF. DNA for the CDR3: TGCGCCAGCAGCTTGGGACAGCTTGCAACTAATGAAAAACTGTTTTTT.

This chain's CDR3 is CASSLELLSYEQYF. The CDR3 DNA follows: TGTGCCAGCAGCTTAGAACTGCTTTCCTACGAGCAGTACTTC. The V gene is TRBV11-2, the J gene TRBJ2-7; the D is unclear. Germline CDR1 and CDR2: SGHAT and FQNNGV. The CDR3 is 14 amino acids. V was clipped by 0 bases and J by 1 base, with 7 bases between them. Filled out from reference TRBV11-2 and TRBJ2-7, the complete variable domain reads EAGVAQSPRYKIIEKRQSVAFWCNPISGHATLYWYQQILGQGPKLLIQFQNNGVVDDSQLPKDRFSAERLKGVDSTLKIQPAKLEDSAVYLCASSLELLSYEQYFGPGTRLTVT.

This chain joins TRBV11-2 and TRBJ1-2; D call uncertain. The CDR3 loop spans 15 amino acids. Trimming shortened V by 4 bases and J by 5 bases, and 17 bases separated the two germline ends. The germline CDR1 and CDR2 sequences are SGHAT and FQNNGV. In nucleotides, the CDR3 is TGTGCCAGCAGCTCCCTCAGGATCCCCTCGTATGGCTACACCTTC. Protein sequence: CASSSLRIPSYGYTF.

V gene TRBV27 combines with J gene TRBJ2-6, with D unclear. The ends were cut back, 3 bases at V and 0 bases at J, with 3 bases in the middle. Per the germline V gene, CDR1 is MNHEY and CDR2 is SMNVEV (reference sequence). The CDR3 contains 14 residues. CDR3 sequence (DNA): TGTGCCAGCAGTTTCCTCTCTGGGGCCAACGTCCTGACTTTC. Amino acids: CASSFLSGANVLTF.

The chain joins TRBV5-4 to TRBJ2-2; 8 bases align to TRBD2. Losses at the gene ends were 3 bases for V and 4 bases for J; bases not matched to a gene: 8. In germline, CDR1 is SGHNT, CDR2 YYREEE (reference sequence). The CDR3 sequence is 16 residues long. The DNA for the CDR3 is TGTGCCAGCAGCTCGACGGGGGGGAGAGGCACCGGGGAGCTGTTTTTT. It specifies CASSSTGGRGTGELFF.

CDR3 loop: CASSFRVREDNEQFF. In DNA form, the CDR3 reads TGTGCCAGCAGCTTCCGGGTCCGCGAAGACAATGAGCAGTTCTTC. The V gene is TRBV5-6, the J gene TRBJ2-1; D is unclear. This CDR3 is 15 amino acids long. V shed 2 bases and J shed 5 bases, with 14 bases lying between them. Germline CDR1 SGHDT, CDR2 YYEEEE.

V usage is TRBV6-1 and J usage is TRBJ2-1; 12 bases are shared with TRBD2. CDR1 is MNHNS, CDR2 SASEGT, per germline. The CDR3 is 14 amino acids. V lost 2 bases, J lost 12 bases, and 5 bases stayed unmatched. CDR3 protein: CASSELAGGPAQFF. The CDR3 bases are TGTGCCAGCAGTGAACTAGCGGGAGGGCCGGCGCAGTTCTTC.

In its sample, this clone was seen a few times. The gene calls are TRBV28 and TRBJ1-5; maybe TRBD1 (5 bases). This CDR3 spans 16 amino acids. The V and J ends lost 4 bases and 1 base respectively, with 14 bases between them. Germline CDR1 reads MDHEN; CDR2 reads SYDVKM. Written as DNA, the CDR3 is TGTGCCAGCAGTTCGCGACAGCTTGGGAGCAATCAGCCCCAGCATTTT. Translation: CASSSRQLGSNQPQHF.